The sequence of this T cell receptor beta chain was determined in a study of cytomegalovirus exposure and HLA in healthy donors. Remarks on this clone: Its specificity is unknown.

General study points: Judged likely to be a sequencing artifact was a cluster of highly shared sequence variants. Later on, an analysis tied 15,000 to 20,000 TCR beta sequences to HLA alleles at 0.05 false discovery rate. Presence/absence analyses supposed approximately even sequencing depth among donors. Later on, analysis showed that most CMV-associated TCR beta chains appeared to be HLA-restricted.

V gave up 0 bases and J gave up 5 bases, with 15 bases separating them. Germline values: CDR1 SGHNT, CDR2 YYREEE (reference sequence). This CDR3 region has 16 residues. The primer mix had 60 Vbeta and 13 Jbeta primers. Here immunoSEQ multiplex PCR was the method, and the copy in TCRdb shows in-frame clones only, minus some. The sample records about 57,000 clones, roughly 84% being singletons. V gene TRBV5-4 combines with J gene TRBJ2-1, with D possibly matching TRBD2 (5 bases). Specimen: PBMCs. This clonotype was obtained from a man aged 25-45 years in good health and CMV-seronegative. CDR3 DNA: TGTGCCAGCAGCTTGGGGCCCGGACTGCCCGACAATGAGCAGTTCTTC. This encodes CASSLGPGLPDNEQFF.